This TCR beta chain appears in the sequencing data of a study of T cell repertoires in aging, cancer and after chemotherapy. Amplification of TCR beta used genomic DNA extracted from peripheral blood. With respect to this clonotype: The junction does not match germline at one end; this may be a read error.

Germline V gene sequence: CDR1 SGHRS, CDR2 YFSETQ. This CDR3 is built from 14 residues. Multiplex touch-down PCR with TRB-A/B primers amplified rearranged V-D-J TRB sequences. TCRdb called the multiplex PCR reads again in MiXCR, with one record for every CDR3 protein. Of around 11,000 distinct CDR3 sequences listed, less than 45% are singletons. The sequence was collected from a human donor in good health. The chain links TRBV5-1 to TRBJ2-3; D is undetermined. Sequencing used blood. The DNA of the CDR3 is TGTGCCAGCAGCGTAACGGGCAGTGAAGATACGCAGTATTTT. It yields the protein CASSVTGSEDTQYF. Full variable domain (missing parts from reference TRBV5-1 and TRBJ2-3): KAGVTQTPRYLIKTRGQQVTLSCSPISGHRSVSWYQQTPGQGLQFLFEYFSETQRNKGNFPGRFSGRQFSNSRSEMNVSTLELGDSALYLCASSVTGSEDTQYFGPGTRLTVL.